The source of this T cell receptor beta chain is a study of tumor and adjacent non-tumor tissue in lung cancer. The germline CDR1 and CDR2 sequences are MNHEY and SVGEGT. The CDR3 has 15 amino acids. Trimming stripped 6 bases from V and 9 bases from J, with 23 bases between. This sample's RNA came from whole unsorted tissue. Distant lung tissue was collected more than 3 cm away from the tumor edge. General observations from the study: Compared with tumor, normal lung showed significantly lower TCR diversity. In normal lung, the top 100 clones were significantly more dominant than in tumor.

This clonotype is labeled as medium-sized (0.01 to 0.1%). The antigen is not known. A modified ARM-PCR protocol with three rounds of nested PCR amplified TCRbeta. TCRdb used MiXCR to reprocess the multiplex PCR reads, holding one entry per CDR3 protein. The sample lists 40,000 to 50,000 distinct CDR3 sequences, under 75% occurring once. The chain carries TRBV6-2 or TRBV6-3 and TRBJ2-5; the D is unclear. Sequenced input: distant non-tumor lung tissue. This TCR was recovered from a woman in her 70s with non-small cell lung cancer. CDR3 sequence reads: CASRQTTRPQRAQYF. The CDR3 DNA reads TGTGCCAGCAGACAGACGACAAGGCCACAACGGGCCCAGTACTTC.